The 3 T cell receptor beta chains below come from one sample, sequenced in a study of molecular identifiers for immune sequencing clone quantification. From the PCR reads, TCRdb called clonotypes with MiXCR, one entry per CDR3 protein. The profile shows about 640,000 distinct CDR3 sequences, approximately 20% of them singletons. Sequenced sample: naive CD8+ T cells from blood, with Jurkat cell RNA spiked in. Subset meaning: FACS-sorted CD8+CD4-CCR7+CD45RA+ naive T cells. The receptors shown here come from a human donor in good health. Some libraries in this study had Jurkat cell RNA spiked in.

Comment on this clonotype: One base away lies a much larger clone, so this may be a sequencing read error. This chain joins TRBV27 and TRBJ1-4; D uncertain. The CDR3 is 14 amino acids. Germline V gene data show CDR1 as MNHEY and CDR2 as SMNVEV (reference sequence). The V end was cut by 2 bases, the J end by 1 base, with 5 bases between. CDR3 loop: CASSLGLTNEKLFF. CDR3 DNA sequence: TGTGCCAGCAGTTTAGGGCTAACTAATGAAAAACTGTTTTTT.

This clonotype has at least ten counts. The V call is TRBV30, the J call TRBJ2-7; tentative D call: TRBD2 (5 bases). The germline V gene has CDR1 GTSNPN and CDR2 SVGIG (reference sequence). Trimming removed 2 bases from V and 6 bases from J, with 8 bases in between. The CDR3 totals 11 residues. CDR3 nucleotide sequence: TGTGCCTGGAGTATCCGGGGCGAGCAGTACTTC. This encodes CAWSIRGEQYF.

In its sample, this clonotype was seen many times. The chain links TRBV7-8 to TRBJ1-6; D possibly corresponds to TRBD1 (6 bases). This CDR3 contains 16 residues. CDR1 is SGHVS, CDR2 FQNEAQ, per germline. V was shortened by 0 bases and J by 9 bases, with 15 bases between the two germline ends. CDR3 region: CASSLAIQGPFSPLHF. For the CDR3, the DNA is TGTGCCAGCAGCTTAGCCATACAGGGCCCCTTTTCACCCCTCCACTTT.